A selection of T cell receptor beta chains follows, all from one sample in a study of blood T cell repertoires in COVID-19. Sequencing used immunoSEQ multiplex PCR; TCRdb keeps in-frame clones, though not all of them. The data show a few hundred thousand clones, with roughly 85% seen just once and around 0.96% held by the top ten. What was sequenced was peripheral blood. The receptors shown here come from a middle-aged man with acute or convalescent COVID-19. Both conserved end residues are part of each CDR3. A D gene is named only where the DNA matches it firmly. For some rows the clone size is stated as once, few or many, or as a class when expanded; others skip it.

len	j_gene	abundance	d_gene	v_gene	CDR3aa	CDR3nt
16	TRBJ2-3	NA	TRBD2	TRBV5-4	CASSSLRGGGTDTQYF	TGTGCCAGCAGCAGCCTCCGGGGGGGTGGGACAGATACGCAGTATTTT
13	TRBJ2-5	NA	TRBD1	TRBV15	CATSEDRGETQYF	TGTGCCACCAGCGAAGACAGGGGAGAGACCCAGTACTTC
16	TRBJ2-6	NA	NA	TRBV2	CASSADRNSGANVLTF	TGTGCCAGCAGTGCCGACAGAAACTCTGGGGCCAACGTCCTGACTTTC
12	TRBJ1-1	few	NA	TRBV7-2	CASSPYLLGAFF	TGTGCCAGCAGCCCCTATTTACTCGGGGCTTTCTTT
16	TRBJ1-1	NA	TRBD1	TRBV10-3	CAIRIGTGAANTEAFF	TGTGCCATCAGGATAGGGACAGGGGCAGCGAACACTGAAGCTTTCTTT
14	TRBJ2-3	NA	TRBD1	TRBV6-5	CATQQGAFADTQYF	TGTGCCACCCAACAGGGGGCGTTTGCAGATACGCAGTATTTT
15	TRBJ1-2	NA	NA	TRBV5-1	CASSPDGTANYGYTF	TGCGCCAGCAGCCCCGACGGAACAGCTAACTATGGCTACACCTTC
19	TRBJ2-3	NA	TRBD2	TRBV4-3	CASSLRTPLAGGITDTQYF	TGCGCCAGCAGCCTCCGTACCCCTCTAGCGGGCGGTATCACAGATACGCAGTATTTT
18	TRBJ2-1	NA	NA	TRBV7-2	CASSLVQGTSRSYNEQFF	TGTGCCAGCAGCTTAGTTCAAGGGACTTCCCGCTCCTACAATGAGCAGTTCTTC
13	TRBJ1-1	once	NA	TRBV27	CASGPLPGIDPFF	TGTGCCAGCGGCCCCCTGCCGGGAATTGATCCTTTCTTT
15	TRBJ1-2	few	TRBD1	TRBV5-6	CASRRDRDRSYGYTF	TGTGCCAGCAGACGAGACAGGGATCGATCCTATGGCTACACCTTC
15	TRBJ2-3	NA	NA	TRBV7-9	CASSLYRVGTDTQYF	TGTGCCAGCAGCCTATACAGGGTTGGCACAGATACGCAGTATTTT
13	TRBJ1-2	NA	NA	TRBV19	CASSIAGTDGYTF	TGTGCCAGTAGTATAGCAGGGACTGACGGCTACACCTTC
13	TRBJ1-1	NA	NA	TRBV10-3	CAISGGGITEAFF	TGTGCCATCAGTGGGGGGGGTATCACTGAAGCTTTCTTT
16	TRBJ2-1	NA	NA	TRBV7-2	CASSLASPYSYNEQFF	TGTGCCAGCAGCTTAGCTAGCCCTTACTCCTACAATGAGCAGTTCTTC
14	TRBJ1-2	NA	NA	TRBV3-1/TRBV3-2	CASSLDSRPGGYTF	TGTGCCAGCAGCCTGGACAGCCGACCGGGGGGCTACACCTTC
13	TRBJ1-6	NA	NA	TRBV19	CASSRDSGSPLHF	TGTGCCAGTAGTAGGGACTCCGGTTCACCCCTCCACTTT
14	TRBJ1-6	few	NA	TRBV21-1	CASSKGGLNSPLHF	TGTGCCAGCAGCAAAGGTGGACTTAATTCACCCCTCCACTTT
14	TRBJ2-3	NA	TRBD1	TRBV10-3	CATIAGGASYTQYF	TGTGCCACCATAGCAGGGGGCGCTTCATATACGCAGTATTTT
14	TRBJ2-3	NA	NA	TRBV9	CASSVGRATDTQYF	TGTGCCAGCAGCGTGGGCAGGGCCACAGATACGCAGTATTTT
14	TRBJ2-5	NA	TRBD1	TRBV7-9	CASTKTTGDETQYF	TGTGCCAGCACCAAGACTACAGGGGATGAGACCCAGTACTTC
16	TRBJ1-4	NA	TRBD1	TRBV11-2	CASSFQGQGAGEKLFF	TGTGCCAGCAGCTTTCAGGGACAGGGGGCAGGAGAAAAACTGTTTTTT
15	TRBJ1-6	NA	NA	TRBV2	CASSDSKTQNSPLHF	TGTGCCAGCAGTGACAGCAAGACACAAAATTCACCCCTCCACTTT
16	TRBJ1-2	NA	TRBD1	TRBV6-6	CASSYEGGGQVDGYTF	TGTGCCAGCAGTTACGAGGGGGGGGGACAGGTTGATGGCTACACCTTC
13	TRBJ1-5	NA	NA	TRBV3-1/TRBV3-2	CASSQDRIQPQHF	TGTGCCAGCAGCCAAGATCGTATTCAGCCCCAGCATTTT
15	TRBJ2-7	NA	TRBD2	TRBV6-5	CASSLKGRGSEEQYF	TGTGCCAGCAGCCTAAAAGGGCGGGGGTCGGAGGAGCAGTACTTC
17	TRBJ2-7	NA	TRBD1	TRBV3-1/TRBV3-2	CASSPPGTGTGSYEQYF	TGTGCCAGCAGCCCTCCCGGGACAGGGACAGGCTCCTACGAGCAGTACTTC
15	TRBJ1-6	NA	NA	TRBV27	CASSLREGNNSPLHF	TGTGCCAGCAGTTTAAGGGAGGGGAATAATTCACCCCTCCACTTT
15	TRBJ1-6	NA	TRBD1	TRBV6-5	CASSPMTGVNSPLHF	TGTGCCAGCAGCCCCATGACAGGGGTTAATTCACCCCTCCACTTT
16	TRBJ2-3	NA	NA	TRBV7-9	CASSSKQGVGTDTQYF	TGTGCCAGCAGCTCTAAACAGGGAGTCGGCACAGATACGCAGTATTTT
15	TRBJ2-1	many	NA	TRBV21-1	CASSKGTSGGNEQFF	TGTGCCAGCAGCAAGGGGACTAGCGGGGGAAATGAGCAGTTCTTC
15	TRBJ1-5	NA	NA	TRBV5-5	CASSLAGERWQPQHF	TGTGCCAGCAGCTTGGCCGGGGAACGCTGGCAGCCCCAGCATTTT
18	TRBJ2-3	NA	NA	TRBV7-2	CASSLWVLGDSFTDTQYF	TGTGCCAGCAGCTTGTGGGTGTTAGGCGACTCCTTCACAGATACGCAGTATTTT
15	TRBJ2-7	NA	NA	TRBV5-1	CASSLVLDGSYEQYF	TGCGCCAGCAGCTTGGTGCTAGACGGATCCTACGAGCAGTACTTC
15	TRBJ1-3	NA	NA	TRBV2	CASSVVAGSGNTIYF	TGTGCCAGCAGTGTCGTAGCGGGCTCTGGAAACACCATATATTTT
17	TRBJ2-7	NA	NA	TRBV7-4	CASSPGKAAGEPYEQYF	TGTGCCAGCAGCCCCGGGAAGGCGGCAGGGGAGCCCTACGAGCAGTACTTC
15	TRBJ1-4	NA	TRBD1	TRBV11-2	CASSRTGTGWEKLFF	TGTGCCAGCAGTAGGACTGGGACAGGGTGGGAAAAACTGTTTTTT
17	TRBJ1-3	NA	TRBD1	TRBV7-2	CASSKDRISRTGNTIYF	TGTGCCAGCAGCAAGGACAGGATAAGTCGCACGGGAAACACCATATATTTT
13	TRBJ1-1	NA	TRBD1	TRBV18	CASSPSFDRAAFF	TGTGCCAGCTCACCTTCATTCGACAGGGCCGCTTTCTTT
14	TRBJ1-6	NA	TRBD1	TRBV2	CASRPQGGNSPLHF	TGTGCCAGCAGACCACAGGGGGGGAATTCACCCCTCCACTTT
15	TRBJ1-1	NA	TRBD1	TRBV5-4	CASRVGDRGRTEAFF	TGTGCCAGCAGAGTCGGGGACAGGGGGCGCACTGAAGCTTTCTTT
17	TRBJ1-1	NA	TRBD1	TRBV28	CASSPDRSPVGGTEAFF	TGTGCCAGCAGTCCGGACAGGTCGCCGGTCGGGGGCACTGAAGCTTTCTTT
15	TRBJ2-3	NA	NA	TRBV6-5	CASSYGRGGTDTQYF	TGTGCCAGCAGTTACGGGAGGGGGGGCACAGATACGCAGTATTTT
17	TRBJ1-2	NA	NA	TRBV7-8	CASSLAGGATFLGGYTF	TGTGCCAGCAGCTTAGCGGGTGGGGCTACGTTCTTGGGTGGCTACACCTTC
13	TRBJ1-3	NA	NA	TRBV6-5	CASRLNSGNTIYF	TGTGCCAGCAGATTAAACTCTGGAAACACCATATATTTT
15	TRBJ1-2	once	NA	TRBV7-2	CASSPSSQAPYGYTF	TGTGCCAGCAGCCCCTCGAGTCAGGCGCCATATGGCTACACCTTC